These 13 T cell receptor beta chains came from one sample sequenced in a study of blood T cell repertoires in COVID-19. Profiled with immunoSEQ multiplex PCR; TCRdb holds only in-frame clones, not every one. The sample shows roughly 160,000 clones, 80% of them seen only once. The source material was PBMCs or T cells enriched from blood (not recorded which). These receptor sequences come from a woman aged 55 to 70 who had recovered from COVID-19.

The CDR3 sequence is CASSSYPSNEQFF. The CDR3 DNA sequence: TGTGCCAGCAGCTCTTATCCTAGCAATGAGCAGTTCTTC. This chain uses TRBV7-2 with TRBJ2-1; D is ambiguous. Germline loops: CDR1 SGHTA, CDR2 FQGNSA. V shed 4 bases and J shed 6 bases, with 10 bases lying between them. This CDR3 has 13 residues.

This clone came up a few times. The chain combines TRBV29-1 with TRBJ1-2; D perhaps matches TRBD1 (5 bases). Per germline, CDR1 SQVTM and CDR2 ANQGSEA. V lost 1 base and J 6 bases, leaving 15 bases between the germline ends. CDR3 length: 14 residues. The CDR3 loop is CSVEGGALVDGYTF. CDR3 in DNA: TGCAGCGTTGAAGGGGGCGCTTTGGTTGATGGCTACACCTTC.

This chain connects TRBV5-1 to TRBJ2-5, with 7 bases aligning to TRBD1. Germline loops: CDR1 SGHRS, CDR2 YFSETQ. This CDR3 comprises 13 residues. Trimming at V came to 4 bases and at J to 4 bases, leaving 4 bases not matched to a gene. CDR3 protein: CASSRNRGETQYF. DNA of the CDR3: TGCGCCAGCAGCCGCAACAGGGGAGAGACCCAGTACTTC.

The rearrangement links TRBV10-3 to TRBJ1-2; D is perhaps TRBD1 (5 bases). The V end was cut by 8 bases, the J end by 2 bases, with 15 bases between. The CDR3 runs to 14 residues. The germline CDR1 and CDR2 sequences are ENHRY and SYGVKD. DNA of the CDR3: TGTGCCATCCCTTCAGGGCGATACAACTATGGCTACACCTTC. It specifies CAIPSGRYNYGYTF.

On this clone itself: Different DNA sequences within this sample yield the same CDR3. V is TRBV2 and J is TRBJ1-5; 9 bases line up with TRBD1. The CDR3 has 14 residues. V lost 4 bases, J lost 4 bases, and 2 bases stayed unmatched. The germline CDR1 and CDR2 sequences are SNHLY and FYNNEI. The CDR3 region is CASSGGQGNQPQHF. CDR3 DNA sequence: TGTGCCAGCAGTGGGGGACAGGGTAATCAGCCCCAGCATTTT.

This chain uses TRBV5-1 with TRBJ1-1; a possible D gene is TRBD1 (6 bases). Germline assignment: CDR1 SGHRS and CDR2 YFSETQ. Trimming shortened V by 4 bases and J by 1 base, and 20 bases separated the two germline ends. This CDR3 is built from 17 residues. CDR3 amino acids: CASSHGYTGRTNTEAFF. CDR3 DNA sequence: TGCGCCAGCAGCCACGGCTATACAGGGAGAACGAACACTGAAGCTTTCTTT.

This chain joins TRBV30 and TRBJ2-3; 7 positions agree with TRBD2. J gave up 2 bases and V 2 bases, and 4 bases lay outside the gene matches. Germline CDR1 is GTSNPN and CDR2 is SVGIG (reference sequence). The CDR3 totals 14 residues. CDR3 region: CAWSPGLSTDTQYF. The CDR3 DNA follows: TGTGCCTGGAGTCCGGGACTATCCACAGATACGCAGTATTTT. Together with reference TRBV30 and TRBJ2-3, the CDR3 gives the full variable domain: SQTIHQWPATLVQPVGSPLSLECTVEGTSNPNLYWYRQAAGRGLQLLFYSVGIGQISSEVPQNLSASRPQDRQFILSSKKLLLSDSGFYLCAWSPGLSTDTQYFGPGTRLTVL.

The chain has TRBV21-1 and TRBJ2-3; the D segment call TRBD2 is taken from the table without a DNA check. TRBV21-1 is classified as a pseudogene. The CDR3 has 15 amino acids. The CDR3 region is CASSKDGGGSPHGYF. CDR3 nucleotide sequence: TGTGCCAGCAGCAAAGATGGCGGGGGGTCCCCTCATGGGTATTTT.

The J gene is TRBJ2-5, the V gene TRBV9; the match to TRBD2 covers 12 bases. Per the germline V gene, CDR1 is SGDLS and CDR2 is YYNGEE. The J segment lost 5 bases and the V segment lost 0 bases, leaving 11 bases of the junction unmatched. The CDR3 is 18 residues long. The CDR3 sequence: CASSVGLPMTSGGETQYF. The CDR3 bases are TGTGCCAGCAGCGTAGGGCTCCCCATGACTAGCGGGGGTGAGACCCAGTACTTC.

The rearrangement joins TRBV13 to TRBJ2-7, with 11 bases identical to TRBD1. From germline, CDR1 is PRHDT and CDR2 FYEKMQ (reference sequence). J gave up 4 bases and V 2 bases, and 4 bases lay outside the gene matches. The CDR3 length is 15 residues. The CDR3 DNA reads as TGTGCCAGCAGCTTATTCGGACAGGGGGCTTACGAGCAGTACTTC. Its translation: CASSLFGQGAYEQYF.

V gene TRBV14 combines with J gene TRBJ2-1, with a possible D match to TRBD2 (5 bases). V was trimmed by 3 bases and J by 2 bases, leaving 14 bases between them. Germline CDR1 is SGHDN and CDR2 is FVKESK. The CDR3 totals 16 residues. The CDR3 spells CASSQTPGVTYNEQFF. CDR3 nucleotide sequence: TGTGCCAGCAGCCAGACCCCCGGGGTAACCTACAATGAGCAGTTCTTC.

The rearrangement joins TRBV19 to TRBJ2-1; TRBD1 agrees at 8 bases. CDR3 size: 15 residues. V shed 5 bases and J 10 bases; nucleotides not matched to a gene: 13. Germline-derived CDR1 and CDR2 are LNHDA and SQIVND (reference sequence). CDR3 residues: CASSYRPRGLREQFF. In DNA, the CDR3 is TGTGCCAGTAGTTATAGGCCCAGGGGGCTGAGGGAGCAGTTCTTC. Full variable domain (outside the CDR3, taken from reference TRBV19 and TRBJ2-1): DGGITQSPKYLFRKEGQNVTLSCEQNLNHDAMYWYRQDPGQGLRLIYYSQIVNDFQKGDIAEGYSVSREKKESFPLTVTSAQKNPTAFYLCASSYRPRGLREQFFGPGTRLTVL.

The rearrangement uses TRBV5-1 and TRBJ1-1; no clear D. The germline V gene has CDR1 SGHRS and CDR2 YFSETQ. The CDR3 is 14 amino acids. V lost 4 bases and J 6 bases, leaving 16 bases between the germline ends. The CDR3, as DNA: TGCGCCAGCAGCGATAGGGCGGGAACCGCTGAAGCTTTCTTT. It encodes CASSDRAGTAEAFF.